Below, one TCR beta chain is given with its context. This sample is part of a study of blood T cell repertoires in COVID-19. On the study more broadly: Samples came from the United States, Italy and Spain, spanning acute and convalescent COVID-19. T cells, B-cell-depleted T cells, or PBMCs supplied cDNA or gDNA.

The CDR3 consists of 12 residues. Germline V gives CDR1 SGHNT, CDR2 YYREEE (reference sequence). V shed 3 bases and J shed 9 bases, with 10 bases lying between them. Source study methods: The authors estimated nucleated cell counts from reference gene primer amplification. Clones were read by immunoSEQ multiplex PCR, and TCRdb kept only the in-frame ones, dropping some. Clone size and V and J calls were adopted from that table, with D and trimming inferred from the DNA. Found here are roughly 250,000 clones, about 87% of them singletons; the top ten hold roughly 3.9%. The TCR originated in a woman aged 40 to 55 with acute or convalescent COVID-19. The source material was peripheral blood. The V and J genes are TRBV5-4 and TRBJ2-1; a possible D gene is TRBD2 (6 bases). For the CDR3, the DNA is TGTGCCAGCAGCTGGGTGGGGGGTGAGCAGTTCTTC. Encoded protein: CASSWVGGEQFF.